This T cell receptor beta chain was captured in a study of blood T cell repertoires in COVID-19. Turning to the study itself: Sample material is recorded as cDNA or gDNA derived from T cells, B-cell-depleted T cells, or PBMCs.

Original processing notes: Amplification from reference gene primers served as the basis for estimated nucleated cell counts. Using immunoSEQ multiplex PCR, the repertoire was profiled, and TCRdb retains in-frame clones only, with some absent. Clonal size and the V and J genes are those of that table, whereas D and trimming came from the DNA. Of tens of thousands of clones listed, roughly 80% are singletons. The length of the CDR3 is 17 residues. Germline V lookup: CDR1 KGHSH, CDR2 LQKENI. Trimming took 6 bases from V and 2 from J, leaving 22 bases between them. This TCR derives from a man aged 50 to 59 with acute or convalescent COVID-19. Specimen: peripheral blood. The chain couples TRBV18 to TRBJ1-1, with D possibly TRBD1 on 5 matching bases. The CDR3 DNA follows: TGTGCCAGCTCCCCGCGCCTGGGGGGGGAGGGAAACACTGAAGCTTTCTTT. Protein product: CASSPRLGGEGNTEAFF. Full variable domain (outside the CDR3, taken from reference TRBV18 and TRBJ1-1): NAGVMQNPRHLVRRRGQEARLRCSPMKGHSHVYWYRQLPEEGLKFMVYLQKENIIDESGMPKERFSAEFPKEGPSILRIQQVVRGDSAAYFCASSPRLGGEGNTEAFFGQGTRLTVV.